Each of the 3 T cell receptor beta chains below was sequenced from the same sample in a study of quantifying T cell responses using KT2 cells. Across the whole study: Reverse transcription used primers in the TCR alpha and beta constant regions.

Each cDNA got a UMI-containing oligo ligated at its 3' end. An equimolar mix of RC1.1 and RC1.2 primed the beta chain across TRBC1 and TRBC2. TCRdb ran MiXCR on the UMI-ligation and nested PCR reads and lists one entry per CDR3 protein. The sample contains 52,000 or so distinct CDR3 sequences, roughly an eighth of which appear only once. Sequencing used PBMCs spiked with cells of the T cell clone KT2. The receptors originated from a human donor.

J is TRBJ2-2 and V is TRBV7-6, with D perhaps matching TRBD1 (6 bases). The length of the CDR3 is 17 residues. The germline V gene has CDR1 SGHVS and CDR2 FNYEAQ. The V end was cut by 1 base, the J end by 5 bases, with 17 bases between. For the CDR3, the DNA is TGTGCCAGCAGCTTAGGCTACTCCAGGGGTAGGACCGGGGAGCTGTTTTTT. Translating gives CASSLGYSRGRTGELFF.

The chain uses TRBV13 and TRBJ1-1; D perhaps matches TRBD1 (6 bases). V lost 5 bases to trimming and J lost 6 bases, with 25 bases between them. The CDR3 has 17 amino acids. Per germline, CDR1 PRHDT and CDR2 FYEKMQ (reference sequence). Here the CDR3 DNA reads TGTGCCAGCAGCCCCTGGGGGGGGCAGGGGTCGTTGGCTGAAGCTTTCTTT. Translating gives CASSPWGGQGSLAEAFF.

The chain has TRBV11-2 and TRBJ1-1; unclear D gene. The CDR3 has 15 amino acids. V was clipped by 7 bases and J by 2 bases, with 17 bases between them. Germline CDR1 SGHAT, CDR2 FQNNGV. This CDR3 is CASTTGTRDNTEAFF. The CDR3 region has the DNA TGTGCCAGCACCACCGGAACTAGAGATAACACTGAAGCTTTCTTT.